One and the same sample provided the 30 T cell receptor beta chains below, sequenced in a study of T cells in Graves' hyperthyroidism and ophthalmopathy. Amplification yielded TCR beta CDR3 regions, with RNA transcripts as the source. The primer set for the first-round RT-PCR of the TCR CDR3 was HTBI. TCRdb ran MiXCR on the multiplex PCR reads and lists one entry per CDR3 protein. The table has about 410,000 distinct CDR3 sequences, about 14% seen once; the top ten hold around 20%. The sequenced sample was blood. The origin of the receptors is a woman younger than 45 with Graves' ophthalmopathy.

A word on this clonotype: A much larger clone differs by one base, so this may be a read error. The chain employs TRBV2 and TRBJ2-2, with 7 bases identical to TRBD1. CDR3 length: 15 residues. The germline gives CDR1 SNHLY, CDR2 FYNNEI. Written as DNA, the CDR3 is TGTGCCAGCGGACAGGTCCGTGGGAGCACCGGGGTGCTGTTTTTT. Translating it yields CASGQVRGSTGVLFF.

This clonotype was counted many times. The J gene is TRBJ2-3, the V gene TRBV9; D is unclear. The CDR3 is made up of 13 amino acids. Looked up from germline, CDR1 is SGDLS and CDR2 is YYNGEE. The V and J ends lost 0 bases and 4 bases respectively, with 6 bases between them. This CDR3 is CASSVVAADTQYF. The CDR3 coding sequence is TGTGCCAGCAGCGTAGTGGCGGCAGATACGCAGTATTTT. The full variable domain, with the rest looked up from reference TRBV9 and TRBJ2-3, is DSGVTQTPKHLITATGQRVTLRCSPRSGDLSVYWYQQSLDQGLQFLIQYYNGEERAKGNILERFSAQQFPDLHSELNLSSLELGDSALYFCASSVVAADTQYFGPGTRLTVL.

This clonotype has ten or more counts. The chain recombines TRBV6-1 with TRBJ2-1; 12 bases agree with TRBD2. J was trimmed by 15 bases and V by 0 bases; bases with no gene match: 9. The germline CDR1 and CDR2 sequences are MNHNS and SASEGT. This CDR3 has 15 residues. CDR3 DNA sequence: TGTGCCAGCAGTGAAGCGCCGGCTAGCGGGGGGGGCCGGTTCTTC. Residues: CASSEAPASGGGRFF.

This clonotype has at least ten counts. The chain joins TRBV2 to TRBJ1-5; D unclear. The CDR3 length is 14 residues. V was trimmed by 1 base and J by 10 bases, leaving 14 bases between them. Germline values: CDR1 SNHLY, CDR2 FYNNEI. CDR3: CASSEDRTMNPQHF. For the CDR3, the DNA is TGTGCCAGCAGTGAAGATAGGACGATGAACCCCCAGCATTTT.

This clonotype was seen repeatedly, ten times or more. The chain carries TRBV7-6 and TRBJ2-3; 10 bases match TRBD1. After removal of 1 base from V and 4 bases from J, the junction contained 5 bases not matched to a gene. Germline assignment: CDR1 SGHVS and CDR2 FNYEAQ. The CDR3 is made up of 16 amino acids. DNA of the CDR3: TGTGCCAGCAGCTTAGAACTGACAGGGGGCGCAGATACGCAGTATTTT. This gives the protein CASSLELTGGADTQYF.

CDR3 nucleotide sequence: TGCAGTGCTAGAGATCAGAGGGGCCCTAATTCACCCCTCCACTTT. Translated, it gives CSARDQRGPNSPLHF. The genes are TRBV20-1 and TRBJ1-6; D is perhaps TRBD1 (5 bases). The V end lost 0 bases, the J end lost 6 bases, and 12 bases lay between the germline ends. This CDR3 region has 15 residues. In germline, CDR1 is DFQATT, CDR2 SNEGSKA (reference sequence).

Many counts were recorded for this clonotype. V is TRBV19 and J is TRBJ2-3; D is unclear. The length of the CDR3 is 14 residues. V shed 7 bases and J shed 0 bases, with 11 bases lying between them. Germline V CDR1 and CDR2: LNHDA, SQIVND (reference sequence). CDR3 DNA: TGTGCCAGTACCGATGTTACTAGCACAGATACGCAGTATTTT. It codes for CASTDVTSTDTQYF.

At least ten counts were recorded for this clonotype. This chain uses TRBV6-1 with TRBJ1-1; 8 bases align to TRBD1. Losses at the gene ends were 6 bases for V and 0 bases for J; bases not matched to a gene: 3. Germline loops: CDR1 MNHNS, CDR2 SASEGT. The CDR3 length is 14 residues. In nucleotides, the CDR3 is TGTGCCAGCAGCCTCAGGGGGCTGAACACTGAAGCTTTCTTT. Translation gives CASSLRGLNTEAFF.

The chain is built from TRBV3-1 and TRBJ1-6, with a weak D call TRBD1 (5 bases). Trimming took 9 bases from V and 10 from J, leaving 16 bases between them. This CDR3 spans 13 amino acids. Per the germline V gene, CDR1 is LGHDT and CDR2 is YNNKEL (reference sequence). The CDR3 bases are TGTGCCAGGGAACAGGAGAGAGGCTCACCCCTCCACTTT. This codes for CAREQERGSPLHF.

This clonotype was found many times. V usage is TRBV12-3 or TRBV12-4 and J usage is TRBJ1-5; 10 nucleotides align to TRBD1. The V and J ends lost 5 bases and 1 base, in that order; junction bases with no gene match: 8. The CDR3 runs to 17 residues. CDR3 sequence reads: CASSIGRQGASNQPQHF. The CDR3 DNA is TGTGCCAGCAGTATAGGGAGACAGGGGGCAAGCAATCAGCCCCAGCATTTT.

This clonotype was counted many times. CDR3 residues: CASSVHNYDRDGYTF. CDR3 sequence (DNA): TGTGCCAGCAGCGTACATAATTACGACAGGGACGGCTACACCTTC. The chain recombines TRBV9 with TRBJ1-2; 7 bases map to TRBD1. The length of the CDR3 is 15 residues. The V gene's germline CDR1 is SGDLS and CDR2 YYNGEE. Trimming cost V 1 base and J 8 bases; bases outside gene matches: 11.

This chain joins TRBV6-2 or TRBV6-3 and TRBJ2-7; 8 bases match TRBD2. The J segment lost 3 bases and the V segment lost 2 bases, leaving 18 bases of the junction unmatched. The germline V gene encodes CDR1 MNHEY and CDR2 SVGEGT. The CDR3 sequence is 19 residues long. In DNA, the CDR3 is TGTGCCAGCAGTTACCGTCGGCACACCCCGGGACTAGTTCACTACGAGCAGTACTTC. Amino acids: CASSYRRHTPGLVHYEQYF.

Many counts were recorded for this clonotype. The gene calls are TRBV6-1 and TRBJ2-4; D is ambiguous. The germline V gene encodes CDR1 MNHNS and CDR2 SASEGT. Trimming removed 7 bases at V and 11 bases at J, with 3 bases between. The CDR3 is 8 amino acids. The CDR3 sequence: CASILQYF. For the CDR3, the DNA is TGTGCCAGCATCCTTCAGTACTTC.

This clonotype has a count of ten or more. An end of the junction does not agree with germline; a read error may underlie this. V and J are TRBV28 and TRBJ2-7; D might be TRBD1 (5 bases). The CDR3 extends over 16 amino acids. Germline V gives CDR1 MDHEN, CDR2 SYDVKM. The CDR3, as DNA: TGTGCCAGCGCCACGGATTGGGGCCTGATAAACTACGGGCAGTACTTC. Translation: CASATDWGLINYGQYF.

The J gene is TRBJ1-6, the V gene TRBV10-3; 8 bases agree with TRBD1. Germline values: CDR1 ENHRY, CDR2 SYGVKD. The CDR3 has 17 amino acids. Germline trimming cut 3 bases from V and 2 bases from J; bases unmatched to any gene: 6. This CDR3 is CAISDKMGQAYNSPLHF. CDR3 DNA sequence: TGTGCCATCAGTGACAAAATGGGACAGGCCTATAATTCACCCCTCCACTTT.

This clonotype was observed at least ten times. This sequence joins TRBV20-1 and TRBJ1-5; a weak D match, TRBD1 (6 bases). The CDR3 is 15 residues long. Trimming took 0 bases from V and 5 from J, leaving 14 bases between them. Germline lookup yields CDR1 DFQATT and CDR2 SNEGSKA (reference sequence). The CDR3 sequence is CSARDSGGGYQPQHF. DNA for the CDR3: TGCAGTGCTAGAGATTCCGGAGGGGGGTATCAGCCCCAGCATTTT.

This clonotype came up a few times. The chain combines TRBV29-1 with TRBJ2-1, with 10 bases that match TRBD2. With V trimmed by 6 bases and J by 5 bases, 16 bases remained unmatched. This CDR3 is 17 amino acids long. Germline V lookup: CDR1 SQVTM, CDR2 ANQGSEA. The DNA of the CDR3 is TGCAGCGTCGGGGGAGTCATAATTAGCGGGGGGAACAATGAGCAGTTCTTC. It yields the protein CSVGGVIISGGNNEQFF.

Remarks on this clonotype: A much bigger clone sits one base away, suggesting this may be a read error. The V gene is TRBV6-2 or TRBV6-3, the J gene TRBJ2-1, with 14 bases that match TRBD2. The V gene end was trimmed by 0 bases and the J gene end by 8 bases; junction bases not matched to a gene: 6. The CDR3 is 17 amino acids. The germline V gene encodes CDR1 MNHEY and CDR2 SVGEGT. This CDR3 reads CASSYSERLAGGDEQFF. The CDR3 DNA follows: TGTGCCAGCAGTTACTCGGAAAGACTAGCGGGGGGGGATGAGCAGTTCTTC.

This clonotype was counted at least ten times. CDR3: CASSGGGRPYEQYF. In nucleotides, the CDR3 is TGTGCCAGCAGTGGGGGGGGGAGGCCCTACGAGCAGTACTTC. V and J are TRBV28 and TRBJ2-7; 7 nucleotides line up with TRBD2. Trimming removed 5 bases from V and 2 bases from J; junction bases left unmatched: 6. This CDR3 region has 14 residues. Germline V gene lookup returns CDR1 MDHEN and CDR2 SYDVKM.

This clonotype turned up a few times. The chain is built from TRBV12-3 or TRBV12-4 and TRBJ1-6; D not certain. V shed 4 bases and J shed 6 bases, with 19 bases lying between them. The CDR3 consists of 17 residues. The CDR3, as DNA: TGTGCCAGCAGTTCCCCCTCCTCCGGACTGTTTAATTCACCCCTCCACTTT. This translates into CASSSPSSGLFNSPLHF.

A note on this clonotype: Just one base apart from a much larger clone, this may be a read error. V usage is TRBV3-1 and J usage is TRBJ2-7, with 9 positions matching TRBD1. The V segment lost 4 bases and the J segment 0 bases; nucleotides outside the gene matches: 4. CDR3 size: 15 residues. Germline loops: CDR1 LGHDT, CDR2 YNNKEL (reference sequence). CDR3 region: CASSRGGQGSYEQYF. Here the CDR3 DNA reads TGTGCCAGCAGCCGGGGGGGACAGGGCTCCTACGAGCAGTACTTC.

Worth noting for this clonotype: A single base separates this from a much larger clone, so it may be a read error. The chain recombines TRBV13 with TRBJ2-3, with D possibly matching TRBD1 (5 bases). CDR1 is PRHDT, CDR2 FYEKMQ, per germline (reference sequence). The CDR3 sequence is 15 residues long. In DNA, the CDR3 is TGTGCCGGCAGCAGGGTCGATCTTAGCACAGATACGCAGTATTTT. This encodes CAGSRVDLSTDTQYF.

This clonotype has a count of ten or more. The chain is built from TRBV14 and TRBJ2-1; D is possibly TRBD1 or TRBD2 (6 bases each). Trimming cost V 3 bases and J 7 bases, with 19 bases left between them. The germline CDR1 and CDR2 sequences are SGHDN and FVKESK. The CDR3 consists of 16 residues. Here the CDR3 reads CASSHRGGPVLNEQFF. The CDR3 coding sequence is TGTGCCAGCAGCCATCGAGGGGGGCCGGTTTTGAATGAGCAGTTCTTC.

This clonotype was seen many times. J is TRBJ1-1 and V is TRBV3-1; no definite D call. Per the germline V gene, CDR1 is LGHDT and CDR2 is YNNKEL (reference sequence). Trimming pared 1 base from V and 5 bases from J, leaving 8 bases between. This CDR3 has 13 residues. CDR3 amino acids: CASSQAGFTEAFF. In DNA, the CDR3 is TGTGCCAGCAGCCAAGCGGGGTTTACTGAAGCTTTCTTT.

This clonotype appeared many times. The rearrangement uses TRBV20-1 and TRBJ1-1; D remains unclear. The germline V and J ends were trimmed by 3 bases and 1 base, with 15 bases remaining between them. CDR1 and CDR2 from the germline V gene are DFQATT and SNEGSKA (reference sequence). The CDR3 loop spans 15 amino acids. The CDR3 spells CSASSPFRANTEAFF. CDR3 nucleotides: TGCAGTGCTAGTAGCCCGTTCCGTGCGAACACTGAAGCTTTCTTT.

This clonotype was observed at least ten times. The rearrangement joins TRBV28 to TRBJ2-5; 11 nucleotides agree with TRBD1. Germline V CDR1 and CDR2: MDHEN, SYDVKM. V lost 0 bases to trimming and J lost 7 bases; unmatched junction nucleotides: 4. The CDR3 totals 15 residues. The CDR3 nucleotides are TGTGCCAGCAGTTTATGGGGGGGACAGGGGGGGACCCAGTACTTC. It is translated as CASSLWGGQGGTQYF. Based on the CDR3 plus reference TRBV28 and TRBJ2-5, the full variable domain is DVKVTQSSRYLVKRTGEKVFLECVQDMDHENMFWYRQDPGLGLRLIYFSYDVKMKEKGDIPEGYSVSREKKERFSLILESASTNQTSMYLCASSLWGGQGGTQYFGPGTRLLVL.

This clonotype was seen a single time. This chain links TRBV6-2 or TRBV6-3 with TRBJ1-5; D is ambiguous. The CDR3 is 13 residues long. V was pared by 3 bases and J by 5 bases, with 8 bases between. The germline V gene has CDR1 MNHEY and CDR2 SVGEGT. CDR3 sequence (DNA): TGTGCCAGCAGTTATGGATGGGATCAGCCCCAGCATTTT. This sequence encodes CASSYGWDQPQHF.

This clonotype occurred many times. V and J are TRBV28 and TRBJ1-5; 8 bases are shared with TRBD1. V lost 6 bases, J lost 0 bases, and 13 bases stayed unmatched. CDR1 MDHEN and CDR2 SYDVKM come from the germline V gene. This CDR3 has 18 amino acids. CDR3 sequence: CASRSRDRWAISNQPQHF. The CDR3 nucleotides read TGTGCCAGCAGAAGCCGGGACAGGTGGGCGATTAGCAATCAGCCCCAGCATTTT.

The rearrangement joins TRBV9 to TRBJ1-2, with D possibly TRBD1 on 5 matching bases. The germline gives CDR1 SGDLS, CDR2 YYNGEE. The CDR3 has 14 amino acids. Trimming pared 3 bases from V and 3 bases from J, leaving 12 bases between. The CDR3 DNA reads as TGTGCCAGCAGCGGATTACAGGTGGACTATGGCTACACCTTC. Its translation is CASSGLQVDYGYTF.

This clonotype was observed at least ten times. CDR3 DNA sequence: TGTGCCAGCAGCGCAGGAGAGGCGAACACTGAAGCTTTCTTT. It encodes CASSAGEANTEAFF. The rearrangement joins TRBV12-3 or TRBV12-4 to TRBJ1-1; the D is unclear. The CDR3 is made up of 14 amino acids. Between the trimmed V and J ends, which lost 6 bases and 1 base, there was a span of 12 bases.